The rows below give T cell receptor beta chains drawn from one sample of a study of OX40 agonist ivuxolimab in advanced cancers. This table comes from immunoSEQ multiplex PCR, and its TCRdb copy is limited to in-frame clones, with some not included. The data contain some 90,000 clones, 90% to 95% of them singletons. The sequences come from CD4+ or CD8+ T cells sorted from blood, collected in a trial of the OX40 agonist ivuxolimab. The receptors derive from an adult with an advanced solid tumor such as melanoma, head and neck, liver or kidney cancer. Each CDR3 is given with its conserved first and last residue. The order of the fields is clone size, D gene, V gene, J gene, CDR3 protein, CDR3 DNA. A D gene is named only where the DNA matches it firmly. Rows give clone size only sometimes, using once, few, many, or a class for an expanded clone.

abundance: once
d_gene: TRBD2
v_gene: TRBV27
j_gene: TRBJ2-3
CDR3aa: CASSSGTSETPRYTQYF
CDR3nt: TGTGCCAGCAGTTCAGGGACTAGCGAAACCCCTCGATATACGCAGTATTTT

abundance: once
d_gene: NA
v_gene: TRBV6-1
j_gene: TRBJ2-4
CDR3aa: CASSERRGAKNIQYF
CDR3nt: TGTGCCAGCAGTGAACGGAGGGGAGCCAAAAACATTCAGTACTTC

abundance: few
d_gene: NA
v_gene: TRBV5-1
j_gene: TRBJ2-7
CDR3aa: CASSRDPRGYEQYF
CDR3nt: TGCGCCAGCAGCCGGGACCCTAGGGGATACGAGCAGTACTTC

abundance: NA
d_gene: NA
v_gene: TRBV7-6
j_gene: TRBJ2-1
CDR3aa: CASSSSWGEQFF
CDR3nt: TGTGCCAGCAGCTCGAGCTGGGGGGAGCAGTTCTTC

abundance: NA
d_gene: NA
v_gene: TRBV18
j_gene: TRBJ1-2
CDR3aa: CASSPRGEAGYTF
CDR3nt: TGTGCCAGCTCACCAAGGGGGGAGGCTGGCTACACCTTC

abundance: NA
d_gene: TRBD1
v_gene: TRBV5-4
j_gene: TRBJ2-3
CDR3aa: CASSWTGSTDTQYF
CDR3nt: TGTGCCAGCAGCTGGACAGGGAGCACAGATACGCAGTATTTT

abundance: NA
d_gene: TRBD1
v_gene: TRBV6-5
j_gene: TRBJ1-2
CDR3aa: CASSRDRVDGYTF
CDR3nt: TGTGCCAGCAGCCGGGACAGGGTGGATGGCTACACCTTC

abundance: NA
d_gene: TRBD1
v_gene: TRBV28
j_gene: TRBJ1-2
CDR3aa: CASSSPPTGGYGYTF
CDR3nt: TGTGCCAGCAGTTCTCCCCCCACAGGGGGGTATGGCTACACCTTC

abundance: NA
d_gene: TRBD2
v_gene: TRBV6-4
j_gene: TRBJ2-1
CDR3aa: CASSGGLVGEQFF
CDR3nt: TGTGCCAGCAGTGGAGGACTAGTCGGTGAGCAGTTCTTC

abundance: NA
d_gene: NA
v_gene: TRBV6-1
j_gene: TRBJ2-7
CDR3aa: CASSVQGYYEQYF
CDR3nt: TGTGCCAGCAGTGTACAGGGTTACTACGAGCAGTACTTC

abundance: once
d_gene: TRBD1
v_gene: TRBV19
j_gene: TRBJ1-1
CDR3aa: CASSIRGADTEAFF
CDR3nt: TGTGCCAGTAGTATCAGGGGGGCCGACACTGAAGCTTTCTTT

abundance: once
d_gene: NA
v_gene: TRBV28
j_gene: TRBJ1-5
CDR3aa: CASSTTGALGNQPQHF
CDR3nt: TGTGCCAGCAGCACCACAGGAGCCTTGGGCAATCAGCCCCAGCATTTT

abundance: NA
d_gene: NA
v_gene: TRBV11-3
j_gene: TRBJ2-2
CDR3aa: CASSLVGSGELFF
CDR3nt: TGTGCCAGCAGCTTAGTCGGCTCCGGGGAGCTGTTTTTT

abundance: once
d_gene: NA
v_gene: TRBV27
j_gene: TRBJ2-2
CDR3aa: CASSSALGITGELFF
CDR3nt: TGTGCCAGCAGTAGCGCACTAGGAATTACCGGGGAGCTGTTTTTT

abundance: NA
d_gene: TRBD1
v_gene: TRBV10-3
j_gene: TRBJ1-2
CDR3aa: CAISESARQGAQDGYTF
CDR3nt: TGTGCCATCAGTGAGTCGGCACGCCAGGGGGCCCAGGATGGCTACACCTTC

abundance: NA
d_gene: NA
v_gene: TRBV6-5
j_gene: TRBJ2-3
CDR3aa: CASWRLGTDTQYF
CDR3nt: TGTGCCAGCTGGCGTCTAGGCACAGATACGCAGTATTTT

abundance: NA
d_gene: TRBD1
v_gene: TRBV18
j_gene: TRBJ2-7
CDR3aa: CASSPQGQGGSEQYF
CDR3nt: TGTGCCAGCTCACCACAGGGACAGGGAGGTAGCGAGCAGTACTTC

abundance: NA
d_gene: NA
v_gene: TRBV2
j_gene: TRBJ2-3
CDR3aa: CASKVASATDTQYF
CDR3nt: TGTGCCAGCAAGGTGGCTAGCGCCACAGATACGCAGTATTTT

abundance: NA
d_gene: NA
v_gene: TRBV19
j_gene: TRBJ2-1
CDR3aa: CASVSSPYNEQFF
CDR3nt: TGTGCCAGTGTGAGTTCCCCCTACAATGAGCAGTTCTTC

abundance: NA
d_gene: TRBD2
v_gene: TRBV7-8
j_gene: TRBJ2-5
CDR3aa: CASSRGLAGVTETQYF
CDR3nt: TGTGCCAGCAGCCGAGGACTAGCGGGAGTTACAGAGACCCAGTACTTC

abundance: NA
d_gene: NA
v_gene: TRBV5-1
j_gene: TRBJ1-1
CDR3aa: CASSLRLGTTNTEAFF
CDR3nt: TGCGCCAGCAGCCTCCGTTTAGGCACGACAAACACTGAAGCTTTCTTT

abundance: once
d_gene: NA
v_gene: TRBV12-5
j_gene: TRBJ2-1
CDR3aa: CASGPLDSEQFF
CDR3nt: TGTGCTAGTGGTCCATTAGACAGTGAGCAGTTCTTC

abundance: NA
d_gene: TRBD2
v_gene: TRBV2
j_gene: TRBJ2-2
CDR3aa: CASQRGNTGELFF
CDR3nt: TGTGCCAGCCAGCGGGGAAACACCGGGGAGCTGTTTTTT

abundance: NA
d_gene: NA
v_gene: TRBV20-1
j_gene: TRBJ1-5
CDR3aa: CSAFPYRSQHF
CDR3nt: TGCAGTGCTTTTCCTTACAGATCCCAGCATTTT

abundance: NA
d_gene: NA
v_gene: TRBV19
j_gene: TRBJ1-1
CDR3aa: CASRDEYTEAFF
CDR3nt: TGTGCCAGTAGGGACGAATACACTGAAGCTTTCTTT

abundance: NA
d_gene: TRBD2
v_gene: TRBV10-3
j_gene: TRBJ2-1
CDR3aa: CAIRGASGSTLGLLNEQFF
CDR3nt: TGTGCCATCAGAGGTGCTAGCGGGAGTACGTTGGGTTTGCTCAATGAGCAGTTCTTC

abundance: NA
d_gene: NA
v_gene: TRBV5-4
j_gene: TRBJ2-1
CDR3aa: CASSGRVLDNEQFF
CDR3nt: TGTGCCAGCAGCGGCCGGGTACTCGACAATGAGCAGTTCTTC

abundance: NA
d_gene: NA
v_gene: TRBV7-8
j_gene: TRBJ2-5
CDR3aa: CASSFLAGGRQETQYF
CDR3nt: TGTGCCAGCAGCTTCCTAGCAGGGGGGCGGCAAGAGACCCAGTACTTC

abundance: NA
d_gene: NA
v_gene: TRBV14
j_gene: TRBJ2-7
CDR3aa: CASSQDHGIWDEQYF
CDR3nt: TGTGCCAGCAGCCAAGATCATGGGATATGGGACGAGCAGTACTTC

abundance: NA
d_gene: TRBD1
v_gene: TRBV5-4
j_gene: TRBJ2-2
CDR3aa: CASSSTGSGGELFF
CDR3nt: TGTGCCAGCAGCTCGACAGGGAGCGGCGGGGAGCTGTTTTTT

abundance: NA
d_gene: NA
v_gene: TRBV21-1
j_gene: TRBJ2-2
CDR3aa: CASSKVGAGGPRALNTGELFF
CDR3nt: TGTGCCAGCAGCAAAGTTGGAGCGGGAGGGCCTAGGGCCTTGAACACCGGGGAGCTGTTTTTT

abundance: once
d_gene: NA
v_gene: TRBV6-9
j_gene: TRBJ2-1
CDR3aa: CASTKRGGNEQFF
CDR3nt: TGTGCCAGCACCAAAAGGGGGGGTAATGAGCAGTTCTTC

abundance: NA
d_gene: NA
v_gene: TRBV6-1
j_gene: TRBJ1-6
CDR3aa: CASSDTRTVNNSPLHF
CDR3nt: TGTGCCAGCAGTGATACCCGGACGGTTAATAATTCACCCCTCCACTTT

abundance: NA
d_gene: NA
v_gene: TRBV11-1
j_gene: TRBJ2-2
CDR3aa: CASSKRNPGLNTGELFF
CDR3nt: TGTGCCAGCAGCAAAAGAAATCCGGGGTTGAACACCGGGGAGCTGTTTTTT

abundance: NA
d_gene: NA
v_gene: TRBV30
j_gene: TRBJ2-7
CDR3aa: CASHDRVSGGNEQYF
CDR3nt: TGTGCCTCCCACGACCGGGTCTCAGGGGGGAACGAGCAGTACTTC